This T cell receptor beta chain was documented in a study of Ad26.COV2.S vaccination and SARS-CoV-2 variants. Study overall: Ad26.COV2.S shots went into the muscle once or twice, 56 days apart. Study-level findings and limits: It is possible that the TCR breadth and depth analyses underestimated the total T cell responses. Non-spike TCR breadth showed similarity between vaccine and placebo recipients. Greater spike-specific TCR breadth was seen in vaccine recipients than in placebo recipients.

Of note for this clone: The antigen is undetermined.

Treatment specified: around 19 received Ad26.COV2.S at low or high dose, single or two shots; about five received placebo; per-sample allocation not given. Specimen acquisition occurred on day 63 following the initial vaccine or placebo injection. Trimming left V 2 bases short and J 1 base short, with 10 bases between. Germline-derived CDR1 and CDR2 are MRHNA and SNTAGT. The CDR3 contains 15 residues. TCRdb's copy holds only in-frame clones and misses some; the assay was immunoSEQ multiplex PCR. The sample contains about 460,000 clones, about 88% of which appear only once. The receptor was derived from a person aged 18-65 years who received the Ad26.COV2.S COVID-19 vaccine or a placebo. The rearrangement uses TRBV6-4 and TRBJ2-3; D is perhaps TRBD2 (6 bases). Sequences were derived from peripheral blood, sampled in a trial of Ad26.COV2.S vaccine versus placebo. CDR3 region: CASSDGSSGTDTQYF. The CDR3 coding sequence is TGTGCCAGCAGTGACGGTTCTAGCGGCACAGATACGCAGTATTTT.